Below are 22 T cell receptor beta chains sequenced from a single sample in a study of blood T cell repertoires in COVID-19. Profiled with immunoSEQ multiplex PCR; TCRdb holds only in-frame clones, not every one. The repertoire holds 150,000 or so clones, with just over 85% as singletons. The specimen sequenced was peripheral blood. These receptors all stem from an older woman with acute or convalescent COVID-19.

The CDR3 coding sequence is TGTGCCAGCAGCAAGTCTACAGGGGACGGCTACACCTTC. Residues: CASSKSTGDGYTF. The chain combines TRBV6-4 with TRBJ1-2; 7 positions match TRBD1. CDR1 MRHNA and CDR2 SNTAGT come from the germline V gene. V lost 6 bases, J lost 8 bases, and 9 bases stayed unmatched. The CDR3 runs 13 residues.

This clone was counted between two and nine times. This chain uses TRBV4-2 with TRBJ2-2, with TRBD2 matching over 8 bases. The CDR3 totals 17 residues. The trim removed 2 bases at V and 1 base at J, leaving 6 bases unmatched. Germline-derived CDR1 and CDR2 are LGHNA and YNFKEQ. CDR3 loop: CASSQITGGQNTGELFF. CDR3 nucleotide sequence: TGTGCCAGCAGCCAAATTACGGGGGGGCAGAACACCGGGGAGCTGTTTTTT.

The rearrangement links TRBV4-3 to TRBJ2-7; 7 nucleotides agree with TRBD2. Trimming removed 0 bases from V and 2 bases from J; junction bases left unmatched: 10. CDR1 and CDR2 (germline): LGHNA, YSLEER. This CDR3 region has 17 residues. CDR3 sequence (DNA): TGCGCCAGCAGCCAAGATAGAGGCGGGGGTTACCCCTACGAGCAGTACTTC. Translation gives CASSQDRGGGYPYEQYF.

The chain joins TRBV18 to TRBJ2-5; TRBD2 might be the D (6 bases). The CDR3 loop spans 15 amino acids. V was shortened by 5 bases and J by 0 bases, with 13 bases between the two germline ends. The germline V gene has CDR1 KGHSH and CDR2 LQKENI. This CDR3 is CASSGAGRHQETQYF. Written as DNA, the CDR3 is TGTGCCAGCTCAGGTGCGGGACGGCACCAAGAGACCCAGTACTTC.

This chain joins TRBV28 and TRBJ1-6; D might be TRBD1 (6 bases). The CDR3 sequence is 14 residues long. CDR1 MDHEN and CDR2 SYDVKM come from the germline V gene. Trimming took 6 bases from V and 9 from J, leaving 15 bases between them. The CDR3 here is CASRQTGSGSPLHF. CDR3 nucleotide sequence: TGTGCCAGCAGGCAAACAGGGTCTGGTTCACCCCTCCACTTT.

This rearrangement joins TRBV27 to TRBJ1-5, with 8 bases matching TRBD1. The CDR3 has 14 amino acids. Germline V gives CDR1 MNHEY, CDR2 SMNVEV (reference sequence). V shed 4 bases and J 7 bases; nucleotides not matched to a gene: 6. CDR3: CASSSTGEEQPQHF. CDR3 nucleotides: TGTGCCAGCAGTTCGACAGGGGAGGAACAGCCCCAGCATTTT.

This rearrangement joins TRBV4-1 to TRBJ2-2, with 7 nucleotides matching TRBD1. The CDR3 sequence is 17 residues long. Germline CDR1 MGHRA, CDR2 YSYEKL. Trimming at V came to 0 bases and at J to 6 bases, leaving 10 bases not matched to a gene. The DNA for the CDR3 is TGCGCCAGCAGCCAAGACAGACAGGGCAGTCAGGCCGGGGAGCTGTTTTTT. Translation gives CASSQDRQGSQAGELFF.

This clone is a singleton in its sample. The CDR3 is CASSPGTGAWAEYF. The CDR3 DNA is TGTGCCAGCAGCCCCGGGACAGGGGCCTGGGCGGAGTACTTC. This chain joins TRBV11-2 and TRBJ2-7; TRBD1 matches at 10 bases. CDR3 length: 14 residues. Germline CDR1 SGHAT, CDR2 FQNNGV. V was clipped by 5 bases and J by 11 bases; unmatched bases: 12. Full variable domain (missing parts from reference TRBV11-2 and TRBJ2-7): EAGVAQSPRYKIIEKRQSVAFWCNPISGHATLYWYQQILGQGPKLLIQFQNNGVVDDSQLPKDRFSAERLKGVDSTLKIQPAKLEDSAVYLCASSPGTGAWAEYFGPGTRLTVT.

This clone was counted a single time. The chain joins TRBV7-9 to TRBJ1-5; D call uncertain. The germline gives CDR1 SEHNR, CDR2 FQNEAQ (reference sequence). Trimming stripped 1 base from V and 3 bases from J, with 7 bases between. The CDR3 runs to 14 residues. The CDR3 nucleotides read TGTGCCAGCAGCTTAGTACAACCCAATCAGCCCCAGCATTTT. It yields the protein CASSLVQPNQPQHF.

The rearrangement joins TRBV5-1 to TRBJ2-1, with 11 bases fitting TRBD2. V gave up 0 bases and J gave up 4 bases; unmatched junction bases: 3. Germline CDR1 SGHRS, CDR2 YFSETQ. CDR3 length: 16 amino acids. The CDR3 DNA reads TGCGCCAGCAGCTTGGAGACTAGCGGGGAGTACAATGAGCAGTTCTTC. This encodes CASSLETSGEYNEQFF.

This chain links TRBV5-6 with TRBJ2-7; unclear D gene. Germline V CDR1 and CDR2: SGHDT, YYEEEE. There are 17 residues in the CDR3. V lost 0 bases and J lost 4, with 20 bases in between. CDR3 protein: CASSLGQYKITPYEQYF. The CDR3 nucleotides read TGTGCCAGCAGCTTGGGCCAGTATAAGATAACGCCGTACGAGCAGTACTTC. Based on the CDR3 plus reference TRBV5-6 and TRBJ2-7, the full variable domain is DAGVTQSPTHLIKTRGQQVTLRCSPKSGHDTVSWYQQALGQGPQFIFQYYEEEERQRGNFPDRFSGHQFPNYSSELNVNALLLGDSALYLCASSLGQYKITPYEQYFGPGTRLTVT.

This clone was seen more than once but under ten times. This chain connects TRBV5-1 to TRBJ1-6; D gene uncertain. V gave up 0 bases and J gave up 3 bases, with 7 bases separating them. The CDR3 is 15 amino acids. Germline V lookup: CDR1 SGHRS, CDR2 YFSETQ. The CDR3, as DNA: TGCGCCAGCAGCTTGGGTTCGGGCTATAATTCACCCCTCCACTTT. As protein: CASSLGSGYNSPLHF. The full variable domain, completed using reference TRBV5-1 and TRBJ1-6, is KAGVTQTPRYLIKTRGQQVTLSCSPISGHRSVSWYQQTPGQGLQFLFEYFSETQRNKGNFPGRFSGRQFSNSRSEMNVSTLELGDSALYLCASSLGSGYNSPLHFGNGTRLTVT.

Details on this clone: One end of the junction is discordant with germline, which a read error may explain. V usage is TRBV7-7 and J usage is TRBJ1-5, with 12 bases identical to TRBD1. CDR3 length equals 18 residues. Germline V gene sequence: CDR1 SSHAT, CDR2 FNYEAQ (reference sequence). Here the CDR3 reads CASSSGTGGSYSNQPQHF. The CDR3 nucleotides are TGTGCTAGCAGCTCCGGGACAGGGGGCTCTTATAGCAATCAGCCCCAGCATTTT.

This chain joins TRBV11-2 and TRBJ1-3; D may be TRBD1 (5 bases). This CDR3 region has 13 residues. Germline V CDR1 and CDR2: SGHAT, FQNNGV. V dropped 7 bases and J dropped 4 bases, with 11 bases sitting between them. CDR3 in amino acids: CASTDTRGNTIYF. CDR3 coding DNA: TGTGCCAGCACGGACACACGGGGAAACACCATATATTTT.

V is TRBV4-2 and J is TRBJ2-7, with 12 bases lining up with TRBD2. The germline V gene has CDR1 LGHNA and CDR2 YNFKEQ. The CDR3 has 18 residues. The J segment lost 0 bases and the V segment lost 1 base, leaving 7 bases of the junction unmatched. The CDR3, as DNA: TGTGCCAGCAGCCAAGCCCATGGGACTAGCGGGTCCTCCTACGAGCAGTACTTC. Residues: CASSQAHGTSGSSYEQYF.

This sequence joins TRBV5-1 and TRBJ1-6; D ambiguous. The CDR3 loop spans 15 amino acids. Germline-derived CDR1 and CDR2 are SGHRS and YFSETQ. Deletions cut 0 bases from V and 6 bases from J, with 10 bases between. CDR3 bases: TGCGCCAGCAGCTTGGGTGGGGAGGGTAATTCACCCCTCCACTTT. Translation: CASSLGGEGNSPLHF.

The chain uses TRBV14 and TRBJ1-2; TRBD1 is a possible D gene (5 bases). CDR1 and CDR2 (germline): SGHDN, FVKESK. Trimming cost V 3 bases and J 9 bases, with 11 bases left between them. The CDR3 consists of 12 residues. The CDR3 DNA reads TGTGCCAGCAGCCACTCAGGGACTAGCTACACCTTC. This encodes CASSHSGTSYTF.

This clone is a singleton in its sample. This sequence joins TRBV5-1 and TRBJ1-6; 9 nucleotides align to TRBD1. This CDR3 contains 16 residues. Germline V gene data show CDR1 as SGHRS and CDR2 as YFSETQ. The V gene end was trimmed by 0 bases and the J gene end by 8 bases; junction bases not matched to a gene: 6. The CDR3 loop is CASSLAGDRAYSPLHF. CDR3 DNA: TGCGCCAGCAGCTTGGCCGGGGACAGGGCCTATTCACCCCTCCACTTT. Variable domain in full (rest from reference TRBV5-1 and TRBJ1-6): KAGVTQTPRYLIKTRGQQVTLSCSPISGHRSVSWYQQTPGQGLQFLFEYFSETQRNKGNFPGRFSGRQFSNSRSEMNVSTLELGDSALYLCASSLAGDRAYSPLHFGNGTRLTVT.

The chain uses TRBV21-1 and TRBJ2-1; the DNA was not compared with TRBD2, the D call given in the table. TRBV21-1 is deemed a pseudogene. The CDR3 has 23 residues. The CDR3 DNA reads TGTGCCAGCAGCAACAACCAAACAGCGGAAGTAGCCCTTGGTGTTGGTCAATTGGATGAGCAGTTCTTC. As protein: CASSNNQTAEVALGVGQLDEQFF.

For this clone: Different DNA sequences within this sample yield the same CDR3. The J gene is TRBJ1-2, the V gene TRBV12-3 or TRBV12-4, with TRBD1 matching over 10 bases. The J segment lost 6 bases and the V segment lost 6 bases, leaving 4 bases of the junction unmatched. This CDR3 has 13 residues. The CDR3 DNA follows: TGTGCCAGCAGCCTGGGACAGGGGAATGGCTACACCTTC. Its translation is CASSLGQGNGYTF.

V gene TRBV7-2 combines with J gene TRBJ2-6; 8 bases agree with TRBD2. The CDR3 loop spans 20 amino acids. V trimming: 0 bases; J trimming: 0 bases; junction bases outside the gene matches: 10. Germline V CDR1 and CDR2: SGHTA, FQGNSA. The CDR3 protein is CASSLAGSGGWTSGANVLTF. Here the CDR3 DNA reads TGTGCCAGCAGCTTAGCGGGGAGCGGGGGTTGGACCTCTGGGGCCAACGTCCTGACTTTC.

The chain links TRBV5-1 to TRBJ2-1, with D possibly TRBD2 on 6 matching bases. Germline V gene sequence: CDR1 SGHRS, CDR2 YFSETQ. This CDR3 region has 18 residues. V lost 6 bases, J lost 0 bases, and 22 bases lay in between. The CDR3 spells CASTKSAGPLSSYNEQFF. CDR3 nucleotides: TGCGCCAGCACCAAATCCGCGGGGCCCCTTAGCTCCTACAATGAGCAGTTCTTC.